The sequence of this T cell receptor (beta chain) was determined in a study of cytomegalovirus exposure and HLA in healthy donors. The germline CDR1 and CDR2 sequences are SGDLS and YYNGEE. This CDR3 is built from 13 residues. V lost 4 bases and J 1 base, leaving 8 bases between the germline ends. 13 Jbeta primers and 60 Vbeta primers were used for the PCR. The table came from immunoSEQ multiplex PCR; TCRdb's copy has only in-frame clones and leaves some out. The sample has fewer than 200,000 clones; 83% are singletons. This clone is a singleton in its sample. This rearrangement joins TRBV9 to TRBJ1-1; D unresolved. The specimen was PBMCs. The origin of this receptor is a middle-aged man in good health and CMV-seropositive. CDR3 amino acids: CASSSGANTEAFF. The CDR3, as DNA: TGTGCCAGCAGCTCGGGAGCGAACACTGAAGCTTTCTTT.